This entry features one T cell receptor beta chain sequence. Its antigen is still unknown. The data stem from a study of shared clonotypes between healthy human individuals. As for the study in general: CD4 naive cells filled three plates per donor, CD4 memory three, CD8 naive two and CD8 memory one.

Germline CDR1 KGHSH, CDR2 LQKENI. The CDR3 extends over 16 amino acids. Trimming took off 5 bases at V and 1 base at J, with 17 bases between the two ends. Naive CD8 isolation took CD45RO-negative cells positively selected for CCR7 and excluded terminally differentiated effector memory CD45RA+ cells. Per sorted-subset replicate PCR, input was around 200 ng DNA, representing roughly 28,000 T cell genomes. The table came from immunoSEQ multiplex PCR; TCRdb's copy has only in-frame clones and leaves some out. The table shows about 2 million clones, with about 95% occurring only once. Notes on the study in general: It was the few donors that limited the genetic and exposure-history diversity represented.

The sample consisted of naive CD8+ T cells sorted from blood. The chain is built from TRBV18 and TRBJ1-2; possible D gene TRBD1, 5 bases. This TCR came from a man aged 18 to 35 in good health. CDR3: CASSTGTRDYNYGYTF. The CDR3 nucleotides read TGTGCCAGCTCAACCGGGACTCGGGACTATAACTATGGCTACACCTTC.